This paragraph reports one T cell receptor beta chain. The record originates from a study of T cell changes during pregnancy in multiple sclerosis. Sequencing was performed with immunoSEQ multiplex PCR; in TCRdb, only in-frame clones are kept and a portion is missing. The sample has 65,000 to 80,000 clones, about nine tenths seen once. V was trimmed by 4 bases and J by 11 bases, leaving 12 bases between them. Germline CDR1 and CDR2: SGHTS and YDEGEE. The CDR3 is 12 amino acids. This clonotype was sampled from a female donor with multiple sclerosis, enrolled in a pregnancy study. The chain links TRBV5-8 to TRBJ1-4; D is unresolved. This material consisted of peripheral blood, taken in the third trimester of pregnancy. The CDR3 loop is CASSPFGRKLFF. The CDR3 DNA reads TGTGCCAGCAGCCCGTTCGGTCGGAAACTGTTTTTT.